This T cell receptor (beta chain) is from a study of OX40 agonist ivuxolimab in advanced cancers. Study context: A mean age of approximately 64 years, range about 20 to 79, was recorded, and roughly 83% were male.

This CDR3 contains 15 residues. In germline, CDR1 is WSHSY, CDR2 SAAADI. The germline V and J ends were trimmed by 4 bases and 3 bases, with 13 bases remaining between them. This table comes from immunoSEQ multiplex PCR, and its TCRdb copy is limited to in-frame clones, with some not included. The table has approximately 62,000 clones, 92% seen once. The TCR comes from an adult with an advanced solid tumor such as melanoma, head and neck, liver or kidney cancer. This sequence joins TRBV10-2 and TRBJ2-1; D might be TRBD1 (5 bases). The sequencing here drew on CD4+ or CD8+ T cells sorted from blood, taken in a trial of the OX40 agonist ivuxolimab. CDR3 nucleotides: TGCGCCAGCAGTGGGGGCTCGCTACTCTACAATGAGCAGTTCTTC. Its protein product is CASSGGSLLYNEQFF.